This entry describes one T cell receptor (beta chain). These data belong to a study of blood T cells in healthy people across ages. Study in general: Per two T cells, template switching captured roughly one barcoded beta molecule.

PCR was performed a second time for roughly 7 to 12 cycles using a sample-barcoded 5' primer and a J-beta primer mix. MiXCR, run by TCRdb on the 5' RACE reads, gives a single entry per CDR3 protein. Of some 1.5 million distinct CDR3 sequences in the sample, about 28% were seen once. Per the germline V gene, CDR1 is MDHEN and CDR2 is SYDVKM. This CDR3 region has 15 residues. V usage is TRBV28 and J usage is TRBJ2-4; D tentatively fits TRBD1 or TRBD2 (5 bases each). Gene TRBJ2-7 matches the end of the DNA better, so the J call may be wrong. Source material: blood. This receptor was taken from a woman aged 30 to 39 in good health. The CDR3 loop reads CASSLTRGVAYEQYF. The CDR3 DNA sequence: TGTGCCAGCAGTTTAACGAGGGGAGTAGCGTACGAGCAGTACTTC.